The rows below give T cell receptor beta chains drawn from one sample of a study of T cells after yellow fever vaccination. TCRdb redid the calling of the 5' RACE reads with MiXCR, one entry per CDR3 protein. The sample comprises around 230,000 distinct CDR3 sequences, 6.5% to 7.5% of which are singletons, and approximately 0.99% rests with the top ten. The sample here was CD4+ T cells sorted from PBMCs, taken on the day of the yellow fever booster vaccination. These TCRs come from a man aged 25-45 years who received the YFV17D yellow fever vaccine. Both conserved end residues are trimmed from each CDR3.

TRBJ1-4 TRBV5-1 ASSFGGRSNEKLF
TRBJ2-5 TRBV7-2 ASSPAVETQY
TRBJ2-7 TRBV5-1 ASSLGGDTSLG
TRBJ2-3 TRBV5-5 ASSLRGRLEGDTQY
TRBJ2-3 TRBV29-1 SVSLAGVLDTQY
TRBJ2-7 TRBV6-5 ASRSGGAYEQY
TRBJ2-2 TRBV4-3 ASSRERTGELF
TRBJ2-3 TRBV2 ASSEAGEFTQY
TRBJ2-1 TRBV7-2 ASSVDLLNSYNEQF
TRBJ2-5 TRBV20-1 SAREGQGAGETQY